The entry that follows covers one T cell receptor beta chain sequence. The antigen remains undetermined. This specimen belongs to a study of cytomegalovirus exposure and HLA in healthy donors. Broader study findings: In a later analysis, several top co-occurrence clusters appeared linked to parvovirus B19, influenza, CMV and Epstein-Barr virus. Solely CMV serostatus was available to characterize immune exposure.

With 60 Vbeta and 13 Jbeta primers, the PCR was carried out. TCRdb's table, derived via immunoSEQ multiplex PCR, lists solely in-frame clones and lacks some. The table has about 120,000 clones, around 73% seen once. Germline loops: CDR1 SNHLY, CDR2 FYNNEI. The CDR3 loop spans 15 amino acids. The V segment lost 6 bases and the J segment 4 bases; nucleotides outside the gene matches: 8. Sequences were obtained from PBMCs. This clonotype was obtained from a female donor in good health and CMV-seronegative. The rearrangement joins TRBV2 to TRBJ2-1; 8 nucleotides agree with TRBD2. CDR3 bases: TGTGCCAGCAGGAGGCAGGCTAGCGGGTACAATGAGCAGTTCTTC. Its protein product is CASRRQASGYNEQFF.